This TCR beta chain was recorded in a study of response to subunit inactivated influenza vaccine (dated by TCRdb to between 2018 and 2020). Some background on the complete study: To follow how T cells responded to a trivalent subunit inactivated influenza vaccine, the researchers relied on deep quantitative profiling of the T cell receptor repertoire. What the work shows at the level of the full study, not this receptor alone: The authors proposed that each seasonal influenza vaccination may bring in only a limited number of new T cells.

There are 17 amino acids in the CDR3, from cysteine to phenylalanine inclusive. Just the 51-base CDR3 DNA is kept, in frame starting at base 1. Via the germline V gene, CDR1 is SGHTA and CDR2 FQGNSA. Trimming takes 5 bases from V and 0 bases from J, and the germline ends sit 20 bases apart. As to this clonotype: This clone's antigen is unknown. No much larger clonotype is one base removed from it; base qualities were not supplied.

The library was produced with RT-PCR. The instrument was an Illumina HiSeq 2500. Starting from the raw public reads, TCRdb applied fastp trimming at Q25, assembled clones with MiXCR and retained in-frame beta chains. Merged by CDR3 protein, the rows form single entries marked with the most common genes and DNA. Recorded for this sample are hundreds of thousands of distinct CDR3 sequences; roughly 13% of them occurred a single time. Jointly, the top ten make up 6% to 7% of the sample. This specimen was PBMCs from blood, taken 14 to 15 days before vaccination. The TCR sequence derives from a man over 45 who received an inactivated influenza vaccine. Donor details come from another sample of the same person, matched by shared clones. The V gene is TRBV7-2 and the J gene is TRBJ2-7, and possibly TRBD2, on 6 matching bases. The encoded CDR3 is CASSPPTGEPHSYEQYF. The sequenced DNA is TGTGCCAGCAGCCCGCCGACGGGAGAACCCCACTCCTACGAGCAGTACTTC. This CDR3, with the reference TRBV7-2 and TRBJ2-7 proteins standing in past its ends, gives the full variable domain GAGVSQSPSNKVTEKGKDVELRCDPISGHTALYWYRQSLGQGLEFLIYFQGNSAPDKSGLPSDRFSAERTGGSVSTLTIQRTQQEDSAVYLCASSPPTGEPHSYEQYFGPGTRLTVT.